In this sample, the clone carrying this T cell receptor (beta chain) turned up many times. One entry per CDR3 protein results from TCRdb running MiXCR on the RACE reads. The profile covers approximately 400,000 distinct CDR3 sequences, with 4.5% to 6% appearing a single time and 2.5% to 3% taken by the ten largest. The data stem from a study of human T cells and chemical hapten exposure. The CDR3 has 13 residues. The germline V and J ends were trimmed by 6 bases and 8 bases, with 16 bases remaining between them. Time point defined: pre-sensitization, week 0. Treatment noted: therapeutic diphenylcyclopropenone sensitization with weekly scalp DPC.

The source of this sequence is a woman aged 45 to 65 with alopecia areata. Some clones in this sample may be carry-over from other donors' samples. Sample: whole blood, taken in connection with sensitization to the hapten diphenylcyclopropenone (DPC). The V gene is TRBV12-3 or TRBV12-4, the J gene TRBJ1-1, with D possibly matching TRBD1 (5 bases). CDR3 residues: CASRLGFGTEAFF. CDR3 DNA sequence: TGTGCCAGCAGGCTGGGTTTCGGGACGGAAGCTTTCTTT.